This entry describes one TCR beta chain. Peripheral blood came from all dose cohorts at three timepoints. This specimen belongs to a study of OX40 agonist ivuxolimab in advanced cancers. TCRdb's table, derived via immunoSEQ multiplex PCR, lists solely in-frame clones and lacks some. The data hold 55,000 or so clones, with approximately 86% observed a single time. The CDR3 covers 14 residues. V lost 5 bases to trimming and J lost 1 base, with 10 bases between them. Per germline, CDR1 MNHNS and CDR2 SASEGT. The chain is built from TRBV6-1 and TRBJ2-3; D may be TRBD2 (7 bases). The starting material was CD4+ or CD8+ T cells sorted from blood, obtained in a trial of the OX40 agonist ivuxolimab. This clonotype originated in an adult with an advanced solid tumor such as melanoma, head and neck, liver or kidney cancer. The CDR3 DNA follows: TGTGCCAGCAGTCACGGGGGGCGCACAGATACGCAGTATTTT. It specifies CASSHGGRTDTQYF.